The present TCR beta chain was sequenced within a study of blood T cell repertoires in COVID-19. The CDR3 contains 18 residues. Trimming removed 3 bases from V and 0 bases from J; junction bases left unmatched: 6. Germline V CDR1 and CDR2: KGHSH, LQKENI. Measured with immunoSEQ multiplex PCR; TCRdb has only the in-frame clones, and not every one. The sample records approximately 100,000 clones, roughly 76% being singletons. The clonotype comes from a woman of 80 years or more with active or convalescent COVID-19. This rearrangement joins TRBV18 to TRBJ2-6, with 9 positions matching TRBD1. The specimen was peripheral blood. The CDR3 region has the DNA TGTGCCAGCTCACCCCCCGGGACAGGGTTCTCTGGGGCCAACGTCCTGACTTTC. Translating it yields CASSPPGTGFSGANVLTF.